Included here is one TCR beta chain sequence, with context. The sample is drawn from a study of blood T cell repertoires in COVID-19. Turning to the study itself: COVID-19 samples, acute and convalescent, were from the United States, Italy and Spain. PBMCs, B-cell-depleted T cells, or T cells were the source of the cDNA or gDNA that made up the material.

Produced via immunoSEQ multiplex PCR; TCRdb's table is partial and in-frame only. The table has around 130,000 clones, roughly three quarters seen once. V lost 5 bases and J lost 1, with 17 bases in between. Germline lookup yields CDR1 LGHDT and CDR2 YNNKEL (reference sequence). The CDR3 length is 16 residues. Sequenced material: peripheral blood. The V gene is TRBV3-1 (or the pseudogene TRBV3-2), the J gene TRBJ1-1; D is perhaps TRBD1 (6 bases). The receptor was derived from a man older than 75 with acute or convalescent COVID-19. CDR3 sequence (DNA): TGTGCCAGCAGCTTCAGAGGACAGACCCCGAACACTGAAGCTTTCTTT. Its protein product is CASSFRGQTPNTEAFF.